This T cell receptor beta chain came from a study of blood T cell repertoires in COVID-19. Study context: Sources were T cells, B-cell-depleted T cells, or PBMCs; the material itself was cDNA or gDNA.

The CDR3 totals 15 residues. V trimming: 3 bases; J trimming: 1 base; junction bases outside the gene matches: 1. Per germline, CDR1 MDHEN and CDR2 SYDVKM. This clone was counted only a few times. Method: immunoSEQ multiplex PCR; TCRdb's copy keeps in-frame clones and lacks some. Here the sample spans 230,000 or so clones, 80% to 85% being singletons. The origin of this receptor is a man aged 45 to 65 who had recovered from COVID-19. The sample was PBMCs or T cells enriched from blood (not recorded which). The genes are TRBV28 and TRBJ2-3; 10 nucleotides match TRBD2. The CDR3 protein is CASSFTSGGTDTQYF. The DNA for the CDR3 is TGTGCCAGCAGTTTTACTAGCGGGGGCACAGATACGCAGTATTTT.